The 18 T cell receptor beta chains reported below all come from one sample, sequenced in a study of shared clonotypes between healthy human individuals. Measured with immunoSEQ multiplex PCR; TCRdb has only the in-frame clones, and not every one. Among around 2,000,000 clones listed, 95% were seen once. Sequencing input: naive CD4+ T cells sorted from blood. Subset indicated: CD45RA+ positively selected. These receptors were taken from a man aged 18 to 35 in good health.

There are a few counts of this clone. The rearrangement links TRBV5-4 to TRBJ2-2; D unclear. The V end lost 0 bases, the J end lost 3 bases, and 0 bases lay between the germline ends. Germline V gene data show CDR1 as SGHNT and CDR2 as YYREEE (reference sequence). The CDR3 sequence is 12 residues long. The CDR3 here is CASSLDTGELFF. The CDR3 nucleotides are TGTGCCAGCAGCTTGGACACCGGGGAGCTGTTTTTT.

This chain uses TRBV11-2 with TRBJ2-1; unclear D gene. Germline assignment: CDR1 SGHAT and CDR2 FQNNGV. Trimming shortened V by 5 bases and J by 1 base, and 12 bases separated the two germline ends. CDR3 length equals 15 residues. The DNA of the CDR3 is TGTGCCAGCAGCCTTAACGTGGGGTCCTACAATGAGCAGTTCTTC. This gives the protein CASSLNVGSYNEQFF.

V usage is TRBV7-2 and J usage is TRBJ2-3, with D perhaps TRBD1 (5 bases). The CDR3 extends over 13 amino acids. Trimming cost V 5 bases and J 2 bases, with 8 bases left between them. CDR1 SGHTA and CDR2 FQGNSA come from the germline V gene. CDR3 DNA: TGTGCCAGCAGCCCCAGGGACACAGATACGCAGTATTTT. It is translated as CASSPRDTDTQYF.

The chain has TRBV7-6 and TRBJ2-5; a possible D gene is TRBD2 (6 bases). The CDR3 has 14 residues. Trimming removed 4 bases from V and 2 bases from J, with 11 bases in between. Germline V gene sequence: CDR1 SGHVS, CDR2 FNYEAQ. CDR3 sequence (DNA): TGTGCCAGCAGCTGGGGCGGGACTCAAGAGACCCAGTACTTC. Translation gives CASSWGGTQETQYF.

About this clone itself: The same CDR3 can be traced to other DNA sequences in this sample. CDR3 in amino acids: CASSLGSYEQYF. The CDR3 DNA follows: TGTGCCAGCAGCTTAGGATCCTACGAGCAGTACTTC. This sequence joins TRBV11-2 and TRBJ2-7; D is ambiguous. Trimming left V 1 base short and J 1 base short, with 2 bases between. This CDR3 comprises 12 residues. CDR1 and CDR2 from the germline V gene are SGHAT and FQNNGV.

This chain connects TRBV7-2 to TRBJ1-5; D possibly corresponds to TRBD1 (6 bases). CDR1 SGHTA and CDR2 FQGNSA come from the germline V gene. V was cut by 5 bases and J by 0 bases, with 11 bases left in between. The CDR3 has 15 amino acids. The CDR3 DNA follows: TGTGCCAGCAGCAAGGGGGATACTAGCAATCAGCCCCAGCATTTT. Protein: CASSKGDTSNQPQHF.

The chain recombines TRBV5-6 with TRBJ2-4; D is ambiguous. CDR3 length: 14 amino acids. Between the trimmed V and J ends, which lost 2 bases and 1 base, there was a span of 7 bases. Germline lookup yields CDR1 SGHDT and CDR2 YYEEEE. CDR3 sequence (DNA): TGTGCCAGCAGCTTTTACCGGGCCAAAAACATTCAGTACTTC. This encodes CASSFYRAKNIQYF.

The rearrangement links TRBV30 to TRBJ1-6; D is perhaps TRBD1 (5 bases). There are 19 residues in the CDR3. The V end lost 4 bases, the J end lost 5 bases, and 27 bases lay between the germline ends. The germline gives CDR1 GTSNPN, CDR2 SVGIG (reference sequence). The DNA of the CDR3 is TGTGCCTGGACCCGGAGTAAGGGACCGGTGCCCCTTAATAATTCACCCCTCCACTTT. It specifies CAWTRSKGPVPLNNSPLHF.

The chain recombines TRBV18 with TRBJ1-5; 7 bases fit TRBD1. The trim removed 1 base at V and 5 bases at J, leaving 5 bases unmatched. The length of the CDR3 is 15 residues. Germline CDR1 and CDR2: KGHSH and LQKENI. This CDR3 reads CASSPQRGPDQPQHF. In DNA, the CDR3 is TGTGCCAGCTCACCACAGAGGGGGCCAGATCAGCCCCAGCATTTT.

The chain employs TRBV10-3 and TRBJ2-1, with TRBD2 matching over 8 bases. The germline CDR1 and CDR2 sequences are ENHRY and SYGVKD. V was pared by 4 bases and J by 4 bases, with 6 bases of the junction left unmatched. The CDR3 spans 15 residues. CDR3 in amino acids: CAISATSGNYNEQFF. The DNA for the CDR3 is TGTGCCATCAGTGCAACTAGCGGCAATTACAATGAGCAGTTCTTC.

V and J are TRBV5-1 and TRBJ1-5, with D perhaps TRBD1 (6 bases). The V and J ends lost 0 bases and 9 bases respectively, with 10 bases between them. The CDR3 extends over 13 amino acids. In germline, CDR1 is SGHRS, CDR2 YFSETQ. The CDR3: CASSLEGDRPQHF. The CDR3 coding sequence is TGCGCCAGCAGCTTGGAGGGGGATCGGCCCCAGCATTTT.

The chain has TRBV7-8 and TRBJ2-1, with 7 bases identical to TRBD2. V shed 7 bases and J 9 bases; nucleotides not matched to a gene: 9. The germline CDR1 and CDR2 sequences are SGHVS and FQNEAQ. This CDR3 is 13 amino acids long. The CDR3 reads CASTIPGLSEQFF. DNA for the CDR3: TGTGCCAGCACAATACCGGGACTAAGTGAGCAGTTCTTC. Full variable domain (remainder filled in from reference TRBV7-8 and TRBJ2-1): GAGVSQSPRYKVAKRGQDVALRCDPISGHVSLFWYQQALGQGPEFLTYFQNEAQLDKSGLPSDRFFAERPEGSVSTLKIQRTQQEDSAVYLCASTIPGLSEQFFGPGTRLTVL.

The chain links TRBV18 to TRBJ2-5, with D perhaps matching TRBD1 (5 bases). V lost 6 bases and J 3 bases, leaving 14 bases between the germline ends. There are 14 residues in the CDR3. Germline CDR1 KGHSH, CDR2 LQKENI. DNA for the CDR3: TGTGCCAGCTCTCAAGTAGGGGAAAAAGAGACCCAGTACTTC. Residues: CASSQVGEKETQYF.

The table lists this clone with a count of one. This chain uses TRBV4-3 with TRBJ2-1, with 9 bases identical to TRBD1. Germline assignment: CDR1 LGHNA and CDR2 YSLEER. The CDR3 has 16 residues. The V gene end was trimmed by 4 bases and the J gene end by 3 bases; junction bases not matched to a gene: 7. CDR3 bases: TGCGCCAGCAGCCCTTCCGGGACAGGGAACTACAATGAGCAGTTCTTC. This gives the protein CASSPSGTGNYNEQFF.

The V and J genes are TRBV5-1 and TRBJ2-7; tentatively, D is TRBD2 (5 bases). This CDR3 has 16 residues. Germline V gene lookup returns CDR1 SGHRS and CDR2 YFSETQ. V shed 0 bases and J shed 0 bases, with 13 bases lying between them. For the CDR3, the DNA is TGCGCCAGCAGCTTGGCGCGAGGGCCAGCCTCCTACGAGCAGTACTTC. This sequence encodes CASSLARGPASYEQYF.

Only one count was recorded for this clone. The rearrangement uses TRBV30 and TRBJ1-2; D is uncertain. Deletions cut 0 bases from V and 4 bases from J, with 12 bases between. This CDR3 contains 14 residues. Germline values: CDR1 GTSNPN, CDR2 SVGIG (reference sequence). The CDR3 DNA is TGTGCCTGGAGTGTACTCGGGAGAATCTATGGCTACACCTTC. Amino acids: CAWSVLGRIYGYTF.

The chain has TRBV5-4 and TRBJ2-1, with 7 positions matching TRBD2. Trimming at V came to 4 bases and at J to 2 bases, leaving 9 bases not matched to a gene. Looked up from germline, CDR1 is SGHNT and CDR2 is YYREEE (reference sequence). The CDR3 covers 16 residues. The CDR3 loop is CASSTAHLAAYNEQFF. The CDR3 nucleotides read TGTGCCAGCAGCACCGCCCATCTAGCGGCCTACAATGAGCAGTTCTTC.

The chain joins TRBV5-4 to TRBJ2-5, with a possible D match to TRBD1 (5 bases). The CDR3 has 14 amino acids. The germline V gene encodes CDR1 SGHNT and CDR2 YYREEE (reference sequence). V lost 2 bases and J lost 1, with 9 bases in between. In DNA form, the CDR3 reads TGTGCCAGCAGCTTTCAGGGTCGCCAAGAGACCCAGTACTTC. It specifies CASSFQGRQETQYF. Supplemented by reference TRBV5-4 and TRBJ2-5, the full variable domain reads ETGVTQSPTHLIKTRGQQVTLRCSSQSGHNTVSWYQQALGQGPQFIFQYYREEENGRGNFPPRFSGLQFPNYSSELNVNALELDDSALYLCASSFQGRQETQYFGPGTRLLVL.